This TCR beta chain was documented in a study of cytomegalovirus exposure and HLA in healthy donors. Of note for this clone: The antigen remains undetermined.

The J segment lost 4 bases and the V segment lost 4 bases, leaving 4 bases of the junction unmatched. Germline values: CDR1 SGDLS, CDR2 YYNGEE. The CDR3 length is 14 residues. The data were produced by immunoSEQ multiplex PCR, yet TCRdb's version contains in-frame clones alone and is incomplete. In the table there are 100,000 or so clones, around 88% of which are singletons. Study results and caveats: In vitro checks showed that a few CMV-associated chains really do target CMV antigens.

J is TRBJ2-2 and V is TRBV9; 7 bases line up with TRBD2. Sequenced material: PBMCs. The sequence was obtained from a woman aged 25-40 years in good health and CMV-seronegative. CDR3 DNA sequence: TGTGCCAGCAGCCCCGGGGGGAGCACCGGGGAGCTGTTTTTT. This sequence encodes CASSPGGSTGELFF.